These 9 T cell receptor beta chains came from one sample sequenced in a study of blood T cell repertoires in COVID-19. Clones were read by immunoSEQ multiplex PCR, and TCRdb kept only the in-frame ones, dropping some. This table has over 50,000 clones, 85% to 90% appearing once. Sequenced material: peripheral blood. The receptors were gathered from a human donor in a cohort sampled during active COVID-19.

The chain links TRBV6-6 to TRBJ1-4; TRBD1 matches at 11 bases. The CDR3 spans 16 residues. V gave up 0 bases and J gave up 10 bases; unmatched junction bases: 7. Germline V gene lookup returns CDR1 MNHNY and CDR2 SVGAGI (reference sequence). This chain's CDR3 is CASSYSDRGHLGKLFF. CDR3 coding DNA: TGTGCCAGCAGTTACTCGGACAGGGGGCATCTCGGAAAACTGTTTTTT.

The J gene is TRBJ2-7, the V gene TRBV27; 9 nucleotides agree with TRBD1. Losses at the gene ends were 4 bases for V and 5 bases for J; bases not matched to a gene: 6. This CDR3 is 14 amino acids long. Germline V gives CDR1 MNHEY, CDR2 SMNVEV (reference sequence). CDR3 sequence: CASSSLGQGNEQYF. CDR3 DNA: TGTGCCAGCAGTTCCCTGGGACAGGGAAACGAGCAGTACTTC.

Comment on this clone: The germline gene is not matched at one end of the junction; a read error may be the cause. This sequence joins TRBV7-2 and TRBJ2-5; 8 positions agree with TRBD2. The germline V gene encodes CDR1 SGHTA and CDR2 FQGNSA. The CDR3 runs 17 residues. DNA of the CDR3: TGTGCCAGCACCTTAGGCGTACTAGCGGTACCTCAAGAGACCCAGTACTTC. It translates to CASTLGVLAVPQETQYF.

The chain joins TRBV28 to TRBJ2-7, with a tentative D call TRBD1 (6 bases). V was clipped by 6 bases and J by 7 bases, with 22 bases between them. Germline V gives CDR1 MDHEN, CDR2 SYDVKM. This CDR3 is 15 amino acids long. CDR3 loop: CASRLTGTTMREQYF. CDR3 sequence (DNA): TGTGCCAGCAGACTGACCGGGACAACGATGCGGGAGCAGTACTTC.

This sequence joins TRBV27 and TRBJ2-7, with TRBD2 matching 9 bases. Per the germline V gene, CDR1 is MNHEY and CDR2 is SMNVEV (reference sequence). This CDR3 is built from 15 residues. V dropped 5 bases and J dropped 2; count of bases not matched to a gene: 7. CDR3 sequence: CASSPREGATYEQYF. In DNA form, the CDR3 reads TGTGCCAGCAGTCCGCGGGAGGGCGCAACCTACGAGCAGTACTTC.

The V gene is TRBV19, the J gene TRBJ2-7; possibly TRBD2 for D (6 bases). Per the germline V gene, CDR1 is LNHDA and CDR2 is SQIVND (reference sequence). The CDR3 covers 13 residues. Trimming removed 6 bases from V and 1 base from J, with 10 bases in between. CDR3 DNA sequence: TGTGCCAGTAGCCCGGAGGGTTCCTACGAGCAGTACTTC. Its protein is CASSPEGSYEQYF. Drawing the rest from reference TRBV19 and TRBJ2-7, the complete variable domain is DGGITQSPKYLFRKEGQNVTLSCEQNLNHDAMYWYRQDPGQGLRLIYYSQIVNDFQKGDIAEGYSVSREKKESFPLTVTSAQKNPTAFYLCASSPEGSYEQYFGPGTRLTVT.

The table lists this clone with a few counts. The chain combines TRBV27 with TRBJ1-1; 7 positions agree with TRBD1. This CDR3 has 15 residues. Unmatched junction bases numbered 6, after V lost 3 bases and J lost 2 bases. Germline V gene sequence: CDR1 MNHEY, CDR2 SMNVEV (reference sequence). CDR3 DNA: TGTGCCAGCAGTTTCGACCGGGACAGAAACACTGAAGCTTTCTTT. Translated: CASSFDRDRNTEAFF.

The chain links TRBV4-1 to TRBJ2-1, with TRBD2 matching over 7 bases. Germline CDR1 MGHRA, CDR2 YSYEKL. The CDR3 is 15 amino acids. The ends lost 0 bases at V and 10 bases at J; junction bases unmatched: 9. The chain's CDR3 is CASSQDTGRPNEQFF. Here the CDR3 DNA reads TGCGCCAGCAGCCAAGATACCGGGAGGCCCAACGAGCAGTTCTTC.

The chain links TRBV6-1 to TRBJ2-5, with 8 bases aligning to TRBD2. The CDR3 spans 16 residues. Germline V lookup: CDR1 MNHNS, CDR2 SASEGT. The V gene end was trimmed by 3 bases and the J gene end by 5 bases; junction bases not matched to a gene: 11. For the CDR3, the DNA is TGTGCCAGCAGTGAGCCCCCCGGACTAGCTAGCGAGACCCAGTACTTC. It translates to CASSEPPGLASETQYF.